This T cell receptor (beta chain) was profiled in a study of blood T cells in healthy people across ages. Primed by a sample-barcoded 5' primer and a J-beta primer mix, a second PCR proceeded for about 6 to 12 cycles. Each sample yielded at least 2.5 million CDR3-containing paired-end reads. TCRdb reprocessed the 5' RACE reads via MiXCR and lists one record per CDR3 protein. The sample lists about 1.8 million distinct CDR3 sequences, roughly 50% seen once, with less than 2.5% in the top ten. In germline, CDR1 is LGHDT, CDR2 YNNKEL (reference sequence). CDR3 size: 14 residues. The V end was cut by 1 base, the J end by 0 bases, with 6 bases between. Drawn from each donor were 7.5 to 10 milliliters of peripheral blood.

The chain employs TRBV3-1 and TRBJ1-1; D is unclear. Sample: blood. The clonotype comes from a woman aged 40 to 55 in good health. The CDR3 reads CASSQGDMNTEAFF. The CDR3 DNA follows: TGTGCCAGCAGCCAAGGGGATATGAACACTGAAGCTTTCTTT.